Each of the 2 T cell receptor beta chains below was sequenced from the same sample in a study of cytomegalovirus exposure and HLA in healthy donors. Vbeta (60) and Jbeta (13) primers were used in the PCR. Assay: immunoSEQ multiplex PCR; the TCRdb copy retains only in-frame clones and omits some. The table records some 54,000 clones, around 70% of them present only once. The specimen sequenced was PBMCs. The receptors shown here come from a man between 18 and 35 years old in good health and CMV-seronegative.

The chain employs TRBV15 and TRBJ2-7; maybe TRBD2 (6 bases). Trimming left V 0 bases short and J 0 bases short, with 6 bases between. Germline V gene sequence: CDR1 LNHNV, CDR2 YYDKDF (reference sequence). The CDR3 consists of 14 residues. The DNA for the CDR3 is TGTGCCACCAGCAGAGACGGGGGCTCCTACGAGCAGTACTTC. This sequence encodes CATSRDGGSYEQYF.

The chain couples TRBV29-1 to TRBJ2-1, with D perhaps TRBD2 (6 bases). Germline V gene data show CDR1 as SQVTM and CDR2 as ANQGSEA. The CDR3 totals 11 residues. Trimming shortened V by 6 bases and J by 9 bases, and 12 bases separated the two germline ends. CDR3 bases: TGCAGCGTAAGGCTAGCGAGTGAGCAGTTCTTC. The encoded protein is CSVRLASEQFF.